The clone carrying this TCR beta chain was detected ten times or more. Its specificity is not known. The CDR3 has 14 amino acids. V was clipped by 5 bases and J by 0 bases, with 10 bases between them. Germline assignment: CDR1 SGHTA and CDR2 FQGNSA. TCRdb re-called the reads through MiXCR, storing one row per CDR3 protein. Among just under 500,000 distinct CDR3 sequences listed, 30% to 40% were seen once. This entry is derived from a study of T cell repertoires in cytomegalovirus infection. This clonotype was sampled from a human donor in good health (CMV status not recorded). Some clones in this sample may be carry-over from other donors' samples. The J gene is TRBJ1-1, the V gene TRBV7-2; no clear D. Specimen: cultured PBMCs, collected from culture after CMV antigen stimulation. This CDR3 reads CASSRRQMNTEAFF. The DNA of the CDR3 is TGTGCCAGCAGCCGCCGGCAGATGAACACTGAAGCTTTCTTT.